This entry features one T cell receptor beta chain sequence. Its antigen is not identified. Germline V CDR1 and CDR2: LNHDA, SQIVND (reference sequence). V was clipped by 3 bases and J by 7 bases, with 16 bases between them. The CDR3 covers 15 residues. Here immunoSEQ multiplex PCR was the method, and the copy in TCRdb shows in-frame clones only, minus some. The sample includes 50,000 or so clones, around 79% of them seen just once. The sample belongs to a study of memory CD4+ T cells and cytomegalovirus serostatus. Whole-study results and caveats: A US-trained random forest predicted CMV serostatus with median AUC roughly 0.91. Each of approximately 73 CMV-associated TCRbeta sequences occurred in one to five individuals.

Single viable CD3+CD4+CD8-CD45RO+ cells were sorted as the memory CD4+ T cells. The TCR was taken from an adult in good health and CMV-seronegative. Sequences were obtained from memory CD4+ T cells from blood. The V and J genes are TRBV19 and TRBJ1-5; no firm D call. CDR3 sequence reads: CASSIGNSQGQPQHF. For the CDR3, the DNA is TGTGCCAGTAGTATTGGGAACAGCCAAGGGCAGCCCCAGCATTTT.